The 9 T cell receptor beta chains reported below all come from one sample, sequenced in a study of T cells in women clearing cervical HPV infection. Assay used: immunoSEQ multiplex PCR; TCRdb lists only in-frame clones, some missing. This sample's clone table lists around 22,000 clones. The sequencing sample was made of blood buffy coat. Receptor source: a woman aged 18-69 years with a cervical HPV16 infection that either progressed to CIN3+ or cleared (not recorded which).

Comments on this clone: The read terminates 3 residues ahead of where the CDR3 ends, so the germline J gene completes it. The rearrangement joins TRBV19 to TRBJ2-2; weak D call: TRBD1 (6 bases). There are 14 residues in the CDR3. Germline CDR1 LNHDA, CDR2 SQIVND (reference sequence). The chain's CDR3 is CASSMAGQNSPLFF. CDR3 DNA, as far as it was read: TGTGCCAGTAGTATGGCTGGACAGAATTCACCG.

With regard to this clone: The CDR3 end falls 3 residues outside the read, so it is completed with the germline J gene. J is TRBJ2-3 and V is TRBV20-1; tentatively, D is TRBD1 (6 bases). The CDR3 spans 12 residues. The germline V gene has CDR1 DFQATT and CDR2 SNEGSKA (reference sequence). The sequenced CDR3 bases are TGCAGTGCTCAACAGGGAAAAGAGACG. Protein product: CSAQQGKET. Given in full, the CDR3 is CSAQQGKETQYF.

About this clone: The CDR3 end is not reached by the read, which stops 3 residues before it; the germline J gene fills it in. V and J are TRBV19 and TRBJ2-2; 7 bases align to TRBD1. CDR1 is LNHDA and CDR2 is SQIVND in the germline V gene (reference sequence). The CDR3 sequence is 15 residues long. CDR3 residues: CASSPRDSLREKLFF. The covered CDR3 bases are TGTGCCAGTAGTCCCAGGGACAGTTTACGTGAAAAG.

Remarks on this clone: The read terminates 3 residues ahead of where the CDR3 ends, so the germline J gene completes it. This chain connects TRBV2 to TRBJ2-3; TRBD2 agrees at 15 bases. This CDR3 has 13 amino acids. The germline V gene encodes CDR1 SNHLY and CDR2 FYNNEI. Incomplete CDR3 DNA: TGTGCCAGTGGACTAGCGGGAGGGGGGACG. This encodes CASGLAGGGT. The entire CDR3 is CASGLAGGGTQYF.

About this clone itself: The sequence runs out 3 residues before the end of the CDR3; the remainder is reconstructed from the germline J gene. V usage is TRBV2 and J usage is TRBJ1-1; the D gene is possibly TRBD1 (6 bases). The CDR3 loop spans 13 amino acids. Trimming removed 11 bases from V and 2 bases from J, with 15 bases in between. The V gene's germline CDR1 is SNHLY and CDR2 FYNNEI. The CDR3 loop reads CAGSGTLNTEAFF. The sequenced CDR3 bases are TGTGCCGGTTCCGGGACATTAAACACTGAA.

Comments on this clone: The CDR3 end is not reached by the read, which stops 3 residues before it; the germline J gene fills it in. This chain uses TRBV6-2 or TRBV6-3 with TRBJ2-7, with 7 positions matching TRBD1. Germline V CDR1 and CDR2: MNHEY, SVGEGT. V was clipped by 5 bases and J by 1 base; unmatched bases: 5. The CDR3 has 14 residues. CDR3 sequence: CASSRWTGSYEQYF. The CDR3 bases that were read are TGTGCCAGCAGTCGGTGGACAGGTTCCTACGAG.

Of note for this clone: The CDR3 extends 3 residues past the end of the read, so its final part is completed from the germline J gene. This rearrangement joins TRBV10-2 to TRBJ1-2, with D possibly matching TRBD1 (6 bases). The CDR3 consists of 16 residues. The germline V gene has CDR1 WSHSY and CDR2 SAAADI. Trimming took off 2 bases at V and 2 bases at J, with 15 bases between the two ends. CDR3 residues: CASSEARQALNYGYTF. The sequenced part of the CDR3 DNA is TGCGCCAGCAGTGAGGCGAGACAGGCCCTAAACTATGGC.

About this clone: The CDR3 is cut off 3 residues early in the read; its end comes from the germline J gene. J is TRBJ2-1 and V is TRBV2, with a tentative D call TRBD1 (5 bases). The CDR3 has 12 residues. Trimming removed 6 bases at V and 3 bases at J, with 6 bases between. Germline V gene lookup returns CDR1 SNHLY and CDR2 FYNNEI. The CDR3 protein is CASRTDYNEQFF. Incomplete CDR3 DNA: TGTGCCAGCAGGACAGACTACAATGAG.

Notes on this clone: The read ends 3 residues before the CDR3 terminus; that terminus is restored from the germline J gene. This chain uses TRBV6-2 or TRBV6-3 with TRBJ2-1; TRBD1 is a possible D gene (6 bases). The V end lost 5 bases, the J end lost 1 base, and 15 bases lay between the germline ends. The CDR3 totals 16 residues. CDR1 and CDR2 (germline): MNHEY, SVGEGT. CDR3 sequence: CASSTRQVGSYNEQFF. The DNA read from the CDR3 is TGTGCCAGCAGTACGCGACAGGTGGGGTCCTACAATGAG.